Listed here are 23 T cell receptor beta chains from one sample, sequenced in a study of T cell changes during pregnancy in multiple sclerosis. Produced via immunoSEQ multiplex PCR; TCRdb's table is partial and in-frame only. This sample has some 100,000 clones, with roughly nine tenths found just once. Sequenced material: peripheral blood, taken in the second trimester of pregnancy. All receptors derive from a female donor with multiple sclerosis, enrolled in a pregnancy study.

J is TRBJ2-7 and V is TRBV27; 10 positions agree with TRBD1. There are 15 residues in the CDR3. J gave up 5 bases and V 0 bases, and 4 bases lay outside the gene matches. Germline V gives CDR1 MNHEY, CDR2 SMNVEV (reference sequence). CDR3 sequence (DNA): TGTGCCAGCAGTTTATCCCAGACAGGGGGCCACGAGCAGTACTTC. This codes for CASSLSQTGGHEQYF.

V usage is TRBV5-4 and J usage is TRBJ2-7; perhaps TRBD1 as D (6 bases). CDR1 is SGHNT, CDR2 YYREEE, per germline (reference sequence). Trimming removed 4 bases at V and 0 bases at J, with 8 bases between. The CDR3 covers 13 residues. The CDR3 DNA sequence: TGTGCCAGCAGCCCAGGGGCCTCCTACGAGCAGTACTTC. It encodes CASSPGASYEQYF. Full variable domain (outside the CDR3, taken from reference TRBV5-4 and TRBJ2-7): ETGVTQSPTHLIKTRGQQVTLRCSSQSGHNTVSWYQQALGQGPQFIFQYYREEENGRGNFPPRFSGLQFPNYSSELNVNALELDDSALYLCASSPGASYEQYFGPGTRLTVT.

V is TRBV5-5 and J is TRBJ1-2, with 10 bases lining up with TRBD1. This CDR3 has 14 residues. Germline CDR1 is SGHKS and CDR2 is YYEKEE (reference sequence). The V and J ends lost 6 bases and 8 bases, in that order; junction bases with no gene match: 10. As DNA, the CDR3 is TGTGCCAGCAACCCGGGACAGGGGAATTACGGCTACACCTTC. Translation: CASNPGQGNYGYTF. The full variable domain, completed using reference TRBV5-5 and TRBJ1-2, is DAGVTQSPTHLIKTRGQQVTLRCSPISGHKSVSWYQQVLGQGPQFIFQYYEKEERGRGNFPDRFSARQFPNYSSELNVNALLLGDSALYLCASNPGQGNYGYTFGSGTRLTVV.

V is TRBV7-9 and J is TRBJ2-7; 10 bases line up with TRBD1. This CDR3 has 14 amino acids. V gave up 2 bases and J gave up 5 bases; unmatched junction bases: 3. CDR1 is SEHNR and CDR2 is FQNEAQ in the germline V gene (reference sequence). CDR3 amino acids: CASSLRDRGHEQYF. CDR3 nucleotides: TGTGCCAGCAGCTTACGGGACAGGGGCCACGAGCAGTACTTC.

This chain joins TRBV6-1 and TRBJ1-3; tentative D call: TRBD1 (6 bases). V lost 4 bases and J lost 2, with 15 bases in between. Germline assignment: CDR1 MNHNS and CDR2 SASEGT. The CDR3 loop spans 16 amino acids. Here the CDR3 reads CASSVNRVPPGNTIYF. The CDR3 nucleotides are TGTGCCAGCAGTGTTAACAGGGTTCCTCCTGGAAACACCATATATTTT.

The chain links TRBV14 to TRBJ2-5, with D perhaps TRBD2 (5 bases). The CDR3 contains 16 residues. Germline values: CDR1 SGHDN, CDR2 FVKESK. With 2 bases removed from V and 7 bases from J, the gap between germline ends came to 20 bases. CDR3 sequence (DNA): TGTGCCAGCAGCCAAAAAACTCCGGCAGGAGCGGCGACCCAGTACTTC. Translating gives CASSQKTPAGAATQYF.

This rearrangement joins TRBV27 to TRBJ2-3; a possible D gene is TRBD1 (5 bases). Germline values: CDR1 MNHEY, CDR2 SMNVEV (reference sequence). Between the trimmed V and J ends, which lost 2 bases and 1 base, there was a span of 10 bases. This CDR3 has 15 residues. As DNA, the CDR3 is TGTGCCAGCAGTTTACTACAGGATGGCACAGATACGCAGTATTTT. Translation gives CASSLLQDGTDTQYF.

J is TRBJ1-1 and V is TRBV28; weak D call: TRBD1 (5 bases). V lost 2 bases and J lost 3, with 22 bases in between. The germline V gene encodes CDR1 MDHEN and CDR2 SYDVKM. This CDR3 region has 18 residues. The CDR3 DNA reads TGTGCCAGCAGTTTACCGAACCTGCTCGGGGGATCCGACACTGAAGCTTTCTTT. It yields the protein CASSLPNLLGGSDTEAFF.

The rearrangement uses TRBV4-1 and TRBJ2-5; the match to TRBD2 covers 13 bases. The trim removed 1 base at V and 2 bases at J, leaving 4 bases unmatched. The CDR3 spans 17 residues. Germline V gene sequence: CDR1 MGHRA, CDR2 YSYEKL. In nucleotides, the CDR3 is TGCGCCAGCAGCCAAGCCCTGGGACTAGCGGGGCAAGAGACCCAGTACTTC. Protein: CASSQALGLAGQETQYF.

The chain recombines TRBV5-1 with TRBJ2-2; D possibly corresponds to TRBD2 (5 bases). CDR1 SGHRS and CDR2 YFSETQ come from the germline V gene. The CDR3 has 16 amino acids. V shed 1 base and J shed 1 base, with 11 bases lying between them. Here the CDR3 DNA reads TGCGCCAGCAGCTTGAACCGACTACTGAACACCGGGGAGCTGTTTTTT. Translated: CASSLNRLLNTGELFF.

The J gene is TRBJ1-5, the V gene TRBV28; 8 bases are a match to TRBD1. Germline values: CDR1 MDHEN, CDR2 SYDVKM. The V segment lost 3 bases and the J segment 0 bases; nucleotides outside the gene matches: 13. This CDR3 has 19 amino acids. This CDR3 is CASSFRRDRRGDSNQPQHF. The CDR3 coding sequence is TGTGCCAGCAGTTTCCGTCGGGACAGGCGGGGAGATAGCAATCAGCCCCAGCATTTT. The entire variable domain, with the rest obtained from reference TRBV28 and TRBJ1-5, is as follows: DVKVTQSSRYLVKRTGEKVFLECVQDMDHENMFWYRQDPGLGLRLIYFSYDVKMKEKGDIPEGYSVSREKKERFSLILESASTNQTSMYLCASSFRRDRRGDSNQPQHFGDGTRLSIL.

DNA of the CDR3: TGCGCCAGCAGCTTGTCGACTAGCGGGGTGACCTCCTACGAGCAGTACTTC. Protein sequence: CASSLSTSGVTSYEQYF. This chain links TRBV5-1 with TRBJ2-7, with 11 positions matching TRBD2. With 1 base clipped from V and 0 bases from J, the junction kept 6 bases outside the gene matches. This CDR3 contains 17 residues. Germline CDR1 is SGHRS and CDR2 is YFSETQ.

The rearrangement links TRBV5-1 to TRBJ2-7, with 9 bases identical to TRBD1. The CDR3 totals 14 residues. With 0 bases clipped from V and 6 bases from J, the junction kept 4 bases outside the gene matches. CDR1 and CDR2 (germline): SGHRS, YFSETQ. The CDR3 DNA is TGCGCCAGCAGCTTGGGACAGGGGGTCCGCGAGCAGTACTTC. Translation: CASSLGQGVREQYF.

V gene TRBV28 combines with J gene TRBJ2-7; possible D gene TRBD1, 6 bases. V was pared by 1 base and J by 2 bases, with 12 bases between. Germline CDR1 is MDHEN and CDR2 is SYDVKM. The length of the CDR3 is 15 residues. The CDR3 reads CASSLSGAIPYEQYF. CDR3 DNA: TGTGCCAGCAGTTTATCAGGGGCGATTCCCTACGAGCAGTACTTC.

This clone was detected only once. The genes are TRBV14 and TRBJ2-7; D gene ambiguous. This CDR3 has 11 amino acids. V lost 3 bases and J 3 bases, leaving 3 bases between the germline ends. In germline, CDR1 is SGHDN, CDR2 FVKESK. Written as DNA, the CDR3 is TGTGCCAGCAGCCACAACTACGAGCAGTACTTC. Residues: CASSHNYEQYF.

The chain recombines TRBV27 with TRBJ2-7, with D tentatively TRBD2 (6 bases). Trimming removed 1 base at V and 0 bases at J, with 13 bases between. This CDR3 contains 16 residues. CDR1 and CDR2 from the germline V gene are MNHEY and SMNVEV (reference sequence). DNA of the CDR3: TGTGCCAGCAGTTTATTGCGGGGCCCGAGCTCCTACGAGCAGTACTTC. Residues: CASSLLRGPSSYEQYF.

This sequence joins TRBV6-1 and TRBJ1-3; D gene unclear. Germline lookup yields CDR1 MNHNS and CDR2 SASEGT. The ends were cut back, 8 bases at V and 4 bases at J, with 15 bases in the middle. CDR3 size: 14 residues. CDR3 sequence reads: CASDVRERGNTIYF. The CDR3 nucleotides read TGTGCCAGCGATGTACGGGAAAGGGGAAACACCATATATTTT.

V usage is TRBV5-8 and J usage is TRBJ1-5; possible D gene TRBD1, 6 bases. Trimming left V 5 bases short and J 0 bases short, with 21 bases between. Per the germline V gene, CDR1 is SGHTS and CDR2 is YDEGEE. This CDR3 has 18 residues. As DNA, the CDR3 is TGTGCCAGCAGTTATCCGGGGCAGGGGACCTTTAGCAATCAGCCCCAGCATTTT. Translation: CASSYPGQGTFSNQPQHF.

CDR3 amino acids: CASSKPGLAGDGEQFF. CDR3 nucleotide sequence: TGTGCCAGCTCAAAACCGGGACTAGCGGGGGATGGTGAGCAGTTCTTC. The chain uses TRBV18 and TRBJ2-1, with TRBD2 matching 14 bases. The CDR3 has 16 amino acids. Germline V gene lookup returns CDR1 KGHSH and CDR2 LQKENI. The V gene end was trimmed by 5 bases and the J gene end by 9 bases; junction bases not matched to a gene: 9.

V is TRBV6-6 and J is TRBJ2-4, with D unresolved. The CDR3 covers 14 residues. The V gene's germline CDR1 is MNHNY and CDR2 SVGAGI (reference sequence). V gave up 0 bases and J gave up 5 bases, with 8 bases separating them. CDR3 DNA sequence: TGTGCCAGCAGTTACTCGAAGGCGGAAAACATTCAGTACTTC. It translates to CASSYSKAENIQYF.

The chain joins TRBV9 to TRBJ1-2, with 7 bases fitting TRBD1. This CDR3 spans 16 amino acids. V trimming: 2 bases; J trimming: 0 bases; junction bases outside the gene matches: 7. CDR1 is SGDLS and CDR2 is YYNGEE in the germline V gene. The CDR3 here is CASSVDPGGANYGYTF. For the CDR3, the DNA is TGTGCCAGCAGCGTCGACCCAGGGGGAGCTAACTATGGCTACACCTTC.

The chain combines TRBV28 with TRBJ2-1, with TRBD2 matching 8 bases. In germline, CDR1 is MDHEN, CDR2 SYDVKM. With V trimmed by 6 bases and J by 3 bases, 10 bases remained unmatched. CDR3 size: 16 residues. This CDR3 reads CASSPLAGGRYNEQFF. CDR3 sequence (DNA): TGTGCCAGCAGCCCTCTAGCGGGTGGGCGCTACAATGAGCAGTTCTTC.

The rearrangement links TRBV10-3 to TRBJ1-6; the match to TRBD1 covers 11 bases. This CDR3 is built from 16 residues. Germline V gene lookup returns CDR1 ENHRY and CDR2 SYGVKD. V trimming: 6 bases; J trimming: 10 bases; junction bases outside the gene matches: 11. CDR3 region: CAISQQDRGLESPLHF. The CDR3 DNA reads as TGTGCCATCAGCCAACAGGACAGGGGGCTAGAGTCACCCCTCCACTTT.